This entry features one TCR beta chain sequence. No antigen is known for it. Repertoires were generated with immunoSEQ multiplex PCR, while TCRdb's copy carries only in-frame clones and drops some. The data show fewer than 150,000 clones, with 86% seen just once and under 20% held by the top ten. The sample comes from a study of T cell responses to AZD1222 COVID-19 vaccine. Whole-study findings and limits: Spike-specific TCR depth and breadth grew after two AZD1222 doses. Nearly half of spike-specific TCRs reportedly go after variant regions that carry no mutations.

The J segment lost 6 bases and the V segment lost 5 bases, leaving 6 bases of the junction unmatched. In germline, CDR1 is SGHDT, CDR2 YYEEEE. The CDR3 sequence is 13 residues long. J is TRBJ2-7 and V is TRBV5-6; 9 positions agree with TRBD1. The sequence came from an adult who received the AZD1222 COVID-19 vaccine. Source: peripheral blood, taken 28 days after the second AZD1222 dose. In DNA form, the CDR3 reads TGTGCCAGCAGTTGGGACAGGGTGGGCGAGCAGTACTTC. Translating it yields CASSWDRVGEQYF.